This T cell receptor beta chain was recovered during a study of cytomegalovirus exposure and HLA in healthy donors. Study in general: When about 400 donors were genotyped, 81% of them were found to fall in the Caucasian-associated ancestry cluster.

The study ran its PCR with 60 Vbeta and 13 Jbeta primers. Sequenced by immunoSEQ multiplex PCR; TCRdb stores in-frame clones only, minus some. This table has 60,000 to 70,000 clones, around four fifths appearing once. Trimming cost V 0 bases and J 6 bases; bases outside gene matches: 10. The CDR3 length is 17 residues. From germline, CDR1 is SGDLS and CDR2 YYNGEE. To note about this clone: Its antigen is not known.

Study-wide points: In a later analysis, the majority of CMV-associated beta chains seemingly showed HLA restriction.

Input material: PBMCs. This chain uses TRBV9 with TRBJ1-1; 11 nucleotides agree with TRBD1. The source of this sequence is a male donor in good health and CMV-seropositive. The CDR3 DNA reads TGTGCCAGCAGCGTAGATGGACAGGGGGCGCGAGGCCCTGAAGCTTTCTTT. It codes for CASSVDGQGARGPEAFF.